The sequence of this T cell receptor (beta chain) was determined in a study of blood T cell repertoires in COVID-19. Study-wide background: The United States, Italy and Spain were the sources of the acute and convalescent COVID-19 samples. The analysed material was cDNA or gDNA that came from T cells, B-cell-depleted T cells, or PBMCs.

Seattle patients were enrolled during active infection and followed longitudinally. As processed by the authors: The authors estimated nucleated cell counts from reference gene primer amplification. The method was immunoSEQ multiplex PCR; TCRdb's version includes in-frame clones alone and lacks a portion of them. The V and J calls and the clone size are those of that table, but D and trimming were determined from the DNA. This table holds roughly 88,000 clones, approximately 90% found once. Trimming removed 5 bases from V and 9 bases from J; junction bases left unmatched: 6. Germline V gives CDR1 SEHNR, CDR2 FQNEAQ (reference sequence). This CDR3 is 15 amino acids long.

The chain links TRBV7-9 to TRBJ2-1; TRBD2 matches at 14 bases. The sample was peripheral blood. The clonotype comes from a woman aged 55-70 years with COVID-19, enrolled during active disease. The CDR3 reads CASSLGLAGGGEQFF. The DNA of the CDR3 is TGTGCCAGCAGCCTCGGACTAGCGGGGGGAGGTGAGCAGTTCTTC.